Sequencing of this T cell receptor beta chain was carried out in a study of CD8+CD57+ T cells in acquired aplastic anemia. The wider study: Sorted CD4+ and CD8+ cells yielded DNA averaging around 3.2 ug.

CD8+CD57+ cell expansion, shown by flow cytometry, had occurred in the patients selected for sequencing. Diagnosis of severe acquired aplastic anemia applied to all patients. No therapy had been given to the patients at the time of blood sampling. Germline V CDR1 and CDR2: MNHNS, SASEGT. With 3 bases removed from V and 1 base from J, the gap between germline ends came to 6 bases. The CDR3 covers 13 residues. Genomic DNA served as template for TCR beta VDJ and CDR3 profiling. One entry per CDR3 protein results from TCRdb running MiXCR on the reads. The sample has about 180,000 distinct CDR3 sequences, 48% seen once. Ten or more counts support this clonotype.

The sequenced sample consisted of sorted CD4+, CD8+, or CD8+CD57+ T cells (not recorded which) from PBMCs. This clonotype originated in a human donor with aplastic anemia. This chain uses TRBV6-1 with TRBJ1-1; D gene unclear. The CDR3 loop reads CASSDLPNTEAFF. The CDR3 DNA reads as TGTGCCAGCAGTGACCTACCGAACACTGAAGCTTTCTTT.